This entry is about one T cell receptor (beta chain). Its antigen remains undetermined. No much larger clonotype is one base removed from it; base qualities were not supplied. The receptor library was made with the immunoSEQ multiplex PCR assay. RNA was extracted from all samples and reverse transcribed into cDNA, which served as template for TCR sequencing. First-strand cDNA was synthesized with SuperScript III using a 2:1 mix of oligo-dT and random hexamers. Amplification bias was assessed with a synthetic immune receptor repertoire, and residual bias was removed computationally. The paper's data handling went like this. Raw reads were preprocessed to remove errors, and CDR3 was defined by IMGT conventions from the conserved cysteine to phenylalanine. Clonality was computed as 1 minus the Shannon entropy, with the entropy normalized by log2 of the number of productive unique TCRs. Scalp TCRbeta sequences were cross-referenced with sorted blood CD4 and CD8 repertoires so that the CD4 or CD8 identity of scalp clones could be inferred. TCRdb limited this immuneACCESS table to in-frame rearrangements with V and J called. A share of clones is missing; checked studies link under half to unresolved V genes, and the rest is unexplained. V and J calls and clone size follow that table, whereas D and trimming were derived from the DNA. The sample yields 200,000 to 250,000 clones; less than 65% were counted once. Around 4% of the sample goes to the ten largest clones.

The data were taken from a study of CD8+ T cells in alopecia areata (dated by TCRdb to 2016 to 2019). About the full investigation: Treated patients were enrolled in an open-label pilot trial of oral tofacitinib at 5 to 10 mg twice daily for moderate-to-severe alopecia areata. Amplification of TCRbeta CDR3 regions was done by immunoSEQ multiplex PCR using 35 Vbeta forward primers and 13 Jbeta reverse primers. The RNA source kit depended on sample type: the PAXgene miRNA kit for fixed scalp, the miRNeasy kit for PBMCs, and the RNeasy kit for mouse skin. The study used high-throughput TCRbeta sequencing to examine T cell clonal expansion in alopecia areata, in both the C3H/HeJ mouse model and human patients. Biopsies were taken from tofacitinib-treated patients at baseline and at 4 and 24 weeks of treatment, and a later scalp biopsy was taken in several of the tofacitinib-treated patients. Clonality in the scalp was compared among normal scalp (n=4), patchy alopecia areata scalp (n=8), and alopecia totalis/universalis scalp (n=8). In treated patients, disease severity was measured using the SALT score, which gives the percentage of scalp surface area affected. Tofacitinib was given for 6 to 18 months, followed by 6 months of follow-up off drug to assess delayed response and recurrence. On the human side, TCRbeta sequencing was run on scalp tissue and on sorted CD4+ and CD8+ peripheral blood T cells from healthy controls and from alopecia areata patients with either patchy or totalis/universalis disease. Points the paper makes about the study in general: Higher clonality and more expanded CD8+ clones were observed in lesional scalp than in normal scalp, particularly in alopecia totalis/universalis, a finding suggestive of antigenic drive. Unlike mouse skin, where gammadelta T cells dominate, normal human skin contains resident alphabeta T cells that get sequenced too, which complicates analysis of the scalp TCR repertoire. Because the treated cohort was small and had only one nonresponder, larger studies are needed to examine links between baseline CD8+ expansion and response. Shared TCR sequences between patients were less evident than in mice, which may be partly attributable to HLA diversity in the patient population. Tofacitinib significantly decreased scalp clonality and the number of expanded CD8+ clones among the top 100 scalp clones. During tofacitinib treatment, many expanded lesional clones remained in scalp and blood, and this persistence may partly explain relapse after treatment is stopped.

The time point label on this specimen signifies: about 4 weeks on oral tofacitinib. The treatment or condition label, as the study defines it: oral pan-JAK inhibitor, 5-10 mg twice daily. Peripheral blood and lesional scalp punch biopsies were obtained from patients with alopecia areata. After PBMCs were isolated by density centrifugation and stained for CD3, CD4 and CD8, a FACSAria was used to sort CD4+ and CD8+ T cells. Here V drops 6 bases and J drops 3 bases, and the junction holds 11 bases not matched to any gene. According to the germline V gene, CDR1 reads SNHLY and CDR2 reads FYNNEI. Its CDR3 holds 15 amino acids, cysteine through phenylalanine. Of the read, only the CDR3 DNA is kept; its 45 bases are in frame from base 1.

This sequence was found in a human donor with alopecia areata. This receptor chain uses TRBV2 and TRBJ2-7, with 7 middle bases fitting TRBD1. Sequencing used CD4+ T cells sorted from blood, obtained at week 4, from a patient treated with tofacitinib. The CDR3 reads as follows: CASRLGETGIYEQYF. The DNA is as follows: TGTGCCAGCAGACTGGGAGAGACAGGGATCTACGAGCAGTACTTC.